These 21 T cell receptor beta chains were sequenced from one sample in a study of blood T cell repertoires in COVID-19. Profiled with immunoSEQ multiplex PCR; TCRdb holds only in-frame clones, not every one. The sample lists about 350,000 clones, more than 70% occurring once. The specimen was PBMCs or T cells enriched from blood (not recorded which). These receptor sequences come from a woman in her twenties or thirties who had been exposed to COVID-19.

The V call is TRBV7-6, the J call TRBJ1-5; TRBD1 aligns across 10 bases. Germline CDR1 SGHVS, CDR2 FNYEAQ. V shed 1 base and J 6 bases; nucleotides not matched to a gene: 3. The CDR3 consists of 15 residues. CDR3 coding DNA: TGTGCCAGCAGCTTAGGGGACAGGGGTACTCAGCCCCAGCATTTT. It encodes CASSLGDRGTQPQHF.

V usage is TRBV30 and J usage is TRBJ2-5, with D uncertain. This CDR3 region has 14 residues. The germline V gene encodes CDR1 GTSNPN and CDR2 SVGIG (reference sequence). The V gene lost 3 bases and the J gene lost 5 bases, with 16 bases spanning the gap. CDR3: CAWSPDNRGETQYF. The CDR3 DNA reads TGTGCCTGGAGCCCCGATAACCGTGGCGAGACCCAGTACTTC.

This rearrangement joins TRBV5-1 to TRBJ1-6, with 9 bases matching TRBD1. V lost 0 bases to trimming and J lost 9 bases; unmatched junction nucleotides: 13. This CDR3 is 18 amino acids long. CDR1 and CDR2 from the germline V gene are SGHRS and YFSETQ. CDR3 amino acids: CASSLAHNGTGRGSPLHF. The CDR3 nucleotides read TGCGCCAGCAGCTTGGCACATAACGGGACAGGGCGAGGTTCACCCCTCCACTTT. Full variable domain (rest looked up from reference TRBV5-1 and TRBJ1-6): KAGVTQTPRYLIKTRGQQVTLSCSPISGHRSVSWYQQTPGQGLQFLFEYFSETQRNKGNFPGRFSGRQFSNSRSEMNVSTLELGDSALYLCASSLAHNGTGRGSPLHFGNGTRLTVT.

CDR3 loop: CASNLRWGGDEQYF. The CDR3 DNA reads TGTGCCAGCAATTTAAGATGGGGAGGGGACGAGCAGTACTTC. V usage is TRBV2 and J usage is TRBJ2-7; 7 bases fit TRBD2. V was clipped by 7 bases and J by 5 bases; unmatched bases: 11. The CDR3 is 14 residues long. Looked up from germline, CDR1 is SNHLY and CDR2 is FYNNEI.

V and J are TRBV11-3 and TRBJ2-3, with 7 nucleotides matching TRBD1. V dropped 4 bases and J dropped 3; count of bases not matched to a gene: 10. The germline V gene encodes CDR1 SGHNT and CDR2 YENEEA. The CDR3 runs 16 residues. CDR3 bases: TGTGCCAGCAGCTCCGGGACAGATCCTAGTACAGATACGCAGTATTTT. The encoded protein is CASSSGTDPSTDTQYF.

This chain joins TRBV11-2 and TRBJ2-1; possible D gene TRBD1, 6 bases. Trimming pared 4 bases from V and 4 bases from J, leaving 23 bases between. CDR3 size: 18 residues. The germline V gene encodes CDR1 SGHAT and CDR2 FQNNGV. The CDR3 reads CASSSGSGATDVYNEQFF. The CDR3 nucleotides read TGTGCCAGCAGCTCGGGCTCAGGGGCCACGGACGTATACAATGAGCAGTTCTTC.

The V gene is TRBV2, the J gene TRBJ1-5, with 7 bases matching TRBD1. CDR1 and CDR2 from the germline V gene are SNHLY and FYNNEI. The CDR3 has 15 residues. V lost 1 base, J lost 3 bases, and 3 bases stayed unmatched. The CDR3 nucleotides are TGTGCCAGCAGTGAAGAGGGGACAGACAATCAGCCCCAGCATTTT. It encodes CASSEEGTDNQPQHF.

This rearrangement joins TRBV6-5 to TRBJ2-5; TRBD1 is a possible D gene (6 bases). Trimming took off 5 bases at V and 5 bases at J, with 6 bases between the two ends. Looked up from germline, CDR1 is MNHEY and CDR2 is SVGAGI. The CDR3 totals 11 residues. The CDR3 loop reads CASSQGETQYF. CDR3 DNA sequence: TGTGCCAGCAGTCAGGGGGAGACCCAGTACTTC.

The CDR3 DNA is TGTGCCAGTAGTACGGTCGGAGCGGGAAACACCGGGGAGCTGTTTTTT. Protein sequence: CASSTVGAGNTGELFF. This sequence joins TRBV19 and TRBJ2-2, with 7 bases identical to TRBD2. This CDR3 contains 16 residues. V dropped 4 bases and J dropped 2; count of bases not matched to a gene: 7. In germline, CDR1 is LNHDA, CDR2 SQIVND (reference sequence).

V usage is TRBV7-6 and J usage is TRBJ2-5, with TRBD2 identical over 13 bases. The CDR3 loop spans 18 amino acids. The germline gives CDR1 SGHVS, CDR2 FNYEAQ. Trimming removed 2 bases from V and 5 bases from J; junction bases left unmatched: 11. The CDR3 protein is CASSLPRTSGSRGETQYF. The CDR3 coding sequence is TGTGCCAGCAGCTTACCCCGGACTAGCGGGAGTCGCGGTGAGACCCAGTACTTC. The variable domain in full, with the rest retrieved from reference TRBV7-6 and TRBJ2-5, is GAGVSQSPRYKVTKRGQDVALRCDPISGHVSLYWYRQALGQGPEFLTYFNYEAQQDKSGLPNDRFSAERPEGSISTLTIQRTEQRDSAMYRCASSLPRTSGSRGETQYFGPGTRLLVL.

The rearrangement joins TRBV28 to TRBJ2-7; TRBD2 agrees at 7 bases. The CDR3 extends over 15 amino acids. Losses at the gene ends were 6 bases for V and 0 bases for J; bases not matched to a gene: 8. The V gene's germline CDR1 is MDHEN and CDR2 SYDVKM. The CDR3 is CASRFSGLSSYEQYF. CDR3 in DNA: TGTGCCAGCAGATTTAGCGGGCTTAGCTCCTACGAGCAGTACTTC.

This sequence joins TRBV29-1 and TRBJ2-1, with 9 bases fitting TRBD2. The V gene's germline CDR1 is SQVTM and CDR2 ANQGSEA. This CDR3 contains 16 residues. Germline trimming cut 4 bases from V and 8 bases from J; bases unmatched to any gene: 15. In DNA form, the CDR3 reads TGCAGCGTTGTGCCCTGGGCGGGAGCGGGGGGCGATGAGCAGTTCTTC. It yields the protein CSVVPWAGAGGDEQFF.

This clone has only a few counts. This chain connects TRBV12-5 to TRBJ2-3, with 7 bases matching TRBD2. V shed 6 bases and J 2 bases; nucleotides not matched to a gene: 14. CDR3 length equals 17 residues. Germline values: CDR1 LGHNT, CDR2 FRNRAP. The CDR3 nucleotides are TGTGCTAGTGGGACCTCCCCTACGCGGGGGTTCACAGATACGCAGTATTTT. Translation gives CASGTSPTRGFTDTQYF. Complete variable domain (other parts from reference TRBV12-5 and TRBJ2-3): DARVTQTPRHKVTEMGQEVTMRCQPILGHNTVFWYRQTMMQGLELLAYFRNRAPLDDSGMPKDRFSAEMPDATLATLKIQPSEPRDSAVYFCASGTSPTRGFTDTQYFGPGTRLTVL.

The chain has TRBV6-6 and TRBJ1-1; tentative D call: TRBD1 (6 bases). The germline CDR1 and CDR2 sequences are MNHNY and SVGAGI (reference sequence). Trimming removed 0 bases from V and 5 bases from J, with 13 bases in between. The CDR3 has 15 residues. The CDR3 is CASSYSVTGRTEAFF. CDR3 sequence (DNA): TGTGCCAGCAGTTACTCGGTCACAGGGCGGACTGAAGCTTTCTTT.

The V gene is TRBV7-3, the J gene TRBJ2-1; D may be TRBD2 (5 bases). Trimming pared 5 bases from V and 12 bases from J, leaving 14 bases between. CDR3 length equals 12 residues. Germline values: CDR1 SGHTA, CDR2 FQGTGA. The CDR3 loop is CASSLGNGGQFF. The CDR3, as DNA: TGTGCCAGCAGCCTAGGGAACGGAGGGCAGTTCTTC.

The chain has TRBV6-5 and TRBJ2-7, with 7 bases lining up with TRBD2. CDR3 length: 15 amino acids. CDR1 MNHEY and CDR2 SVGAGI come from the germline V gene. J lost 2 bases, V lost 2 bases, and 6 bases had no gene match. CDR3 in amino acids: CASSYGGDLTYEQYF. Written as DNA, the CDR3 is TGTGCCAGCAGTTACGGGGGGGATTTGACCTACGAGCAGTACTTC.

The CDR3 here is CASSLVIRHRVTGELFF. As DNA, the CDR3 is TGTGCCAGCAGCTTAGTAATTAGGCACAGGGTGACCGGGGAGCTGTTTTTT. The chain uses TRBV7-9 and TRBJ2-2, with D possibly matching TRBD1 (6 bases). Germline CDR1 and CDR2: SEHNR and FQNEAQ (reference sequence). This CDR3 is 17 amino acids long. Trimming pared 1 base from V and 5 bases from J, leaving 17 bases between.

This chain connects TRBV5-6 to TRBJ1-2; a weak D match, TRBD1 (6 bases). The germline CDR1 and CDR2 sequences are SGHDT and YYEEEE. This CDR3 is built from 12 residues. Trimming took 4 bases from V and 4 from J, leaving 8 bases between them. The CDR3, as DNA: TGTGCCAGCAGCATGGACAGCTATGGCTACACCTTC. Residues: CASSMDSYGYTF.

This clone was counted once. V gene TRBV11-3 combines with J gene TRBJ2-7; 7 nucleotides align to TRBD1. Germline values: CDR1 SGHNT, CDR2 YENEEA. This CDR3 region has 16 residues. V was clipped by 5 bases and J by 1 base; unmatched bases: 11. The chain's CDR3 is CASSRRGGSYSYEQYF. CDR3 bases: TGTGCCAGCAGCCGGAGAGGGGGCTCATATTCCTACGAGCAGTACTTC.

The chain is built from TRBV5-1 and TRBJ2-2, with 7 bases matching TRBD2. The CDR3 consists of 15 residues. The germline V gene has CDR1 SGHRS and CDR2 YFSETQ. J was trimmed by 1 base and V by 3 bases; bases with no gene match: 3. CDR3 protein: CASSYGRQNTGELFF. DNA for the CDR3: TGCGCCAGCAGCTACGGGAGGCAGAACACCGGGGAGCTGTTTTTT.

Remarks on this clone: The sample has other DNA sequences that encode this CDR3 too. V gene TRBV9 combines with J gene TRBJ1-3; D not certain. Trimming took 0 bases from V and 0 from J, leaving 4 bases between them. The CDR3 runs 14 residues. Germline V gene sequence: CDR1 SGDLS, CDR2 YYNGEE. The CDR3 here is CASSVVSSGNTIYF. The CDR3 nucleotides are TGTGCCAGCAGCGTAGTGAGCTCTGGAAACACCATATATTTT.